This record looks at one TCR beta chain sequence and its context. Trimming cost V 4 bases and J 5 bases, with 14 bases left between them. The CDR3 length is 14 residues. CDR1 is SGHAT and CDR2 is FQDESV in the germline V gene (reference sequence). Vbeta (60) and Jbeta (13) primers were used in the PCR. This table comes from immunoSEQ multiplex PCR, and its TCRdb copy is limited to in-frame clones, with some not included. The sample has 130,000 to 150,000 clones, more than 80% seen once; the top ten hold 3.5% to 5.5%. These data belong to a study of cytomegalovirus exposure and HLA in healthy donors. This chain links TRBV11-1 with TRBJ1-1; possible D gene TRBD1, 6 bases. This clonotype originated in a woman between 35 and 50 years old in good health and CMV-seropositive. Sequencing used PBMCs. CDR3 sequence: CASSSLQGKTEAFF. The CDR3 DNA reads as TGTGCCAGCAGCTCATTACAGGGTAAAACTGAAGCTTTCTTT.